This TCR beta chain was profiled in a study of tumor and adjacent non-tumor tissue in lung cancer. The overall study: Around 4.4 million productive TCRbeta reads were obtained per sample on average. Points from the study as a whole: In normal lung, the top 100 clones were significantly more dominant than in tumor.

The template was RNA from unsorted bulk tissue. Newly diagnosed lung cancer patients had thoracic surgery in China, August–November 2014, without prior chemotherapy. Three rounds of nested PCR, following a modified ARM-PCR protocol, produced the TCRbeta library. TCRdb called the multiplex PCR reads again in MiXCR, with one record for every CDR3 protein. The data contain 100,000 to 150,000 distinct CDR3 sequences, approximately 71% of them seen just once; the ten biggest clones take up 9.5% to 15%. Points on this clonotype: Its cognate antigen is unknown. Relative to the germline gene, one junction end is altered; a read error may explain this.

The CDR3 runs 14 residues. Per germline, CDR1 MNHEY and CDR2 SVGEGT. The chain employs TRBV6-2 or TRBV6-3 and TRBJ1-1; D is uncertain. Specimen: lung tumor tissue. The sequence derives from a man aged 25 to 40 with non-small cell lung cancer. CDR3 coding DNA: TGTGCCAGCACTGAGGCCACGCCGAACACTGAAGCTTCCTTT. This encodes CASTEATPNTEASF.